This TCR beta chain derives from a study of cytomegalovirus exposure and HLA in healthy donors (dated by TCRdb to about 2017). Regarding the research as a whole: An earlier analysis of several hundred of the donors reported approximately 260 Gb of sequence data and 95 million to 130 million unique TCR beta sequences obtained from roughly 180 million T cells. An earlier analysis of some 500 of the donors used high-throughput TCR beta sequencing to judge whether each TCR beta V gene segment behaved as functional or pseudogenic. On average, approximately 250,000 unique TCR beta nucleotide sequences were sequenced per donor among a few hundred genotyped donors of the cohort, with roughly 18% of those sequences being non-productive. Among the roughly 400 genotyped donors, around 81% belonged to the genetic ancestry cluster associated with self-reported Caucasian donors. The study used immunosequencing to profile the T cell repertoires of approximately 630 subjects and linked those repertoires to cytomegalovirus serostatus. In a later analysis, previously published TCR beta repertoires from roughly 710 donors were re-analyzed and high-resolution HLA genotyping was added so that TCR occurrence patterns could be studied. Five DR-DQ haplotypes were treated as single units for association and clustering because of strong linkage in the cohort. Donor age, sex, ethnicity and CMV serostatus were compiled alongside the repertoire data. Class I and class II HLA loci were covered by the typing at four-digit resolution. The study combined high-throughput TCR immunosequencing, statistical association of individual TCRs with disease status, and machine learning to predict cytomegalovirus infection status. The number of donors typed differed by locus, with 629-630 for A, B, C, DRB1 and DQB1, around 520 for DQA1, under 610 for DPA1, and some 470 for DPB1. In a later genetic analysis, genome-wide SNP genotypes for about 65% of the roughly 670 donors were used, and that subset was treated as a discovery cohort. All discovery cohort repertoires had been generated using a single sequencing platform. In addition to the first cohort of approximately 670 subjects, a separate validation cohort of over 90 different subjects was used. Roughly 310 gigabases of sequencing data and approximately 93 million unique TCR sequences were included in an early release covering 550 to 800 HLA-typed donors. In the later analysis, no new phenotypic data were used to find candidate immune exposures; instead, reliance was placed on TCR beta sequences and their occurrence across donors. The study aimed to test whether signatures of past pathogen exposure could be identified by cataloging public T cell receptors. Paper-wide results and their limitations: A later analysis associated some 17,000 TCR beta sequences with specific HLA alleles at a false discovery rate of 0.05. HLA typing was unavailable for some donors at each locus, so association tests used only the typed subset. For the cohort, immune exposure information was limited to CMV serostatus. The sequencing pipeline was judged likely to have produced a cluster of highly shared sequence variants as a technical artifact. While some public TCRs were present in many individuals, most TCR sequences turned up only very rarely across donors. Because counts were too low, about 18 rarely observed V segments, including chromosome 9 orphons, were excluded from the earlier analysis of some 540 of the donors. According to a later analysis, most CMV-associated TCR beta chains appeared to be HLA-restricted, and the HLA associations seemed to be driven largely by CMV exposure. Because the 87-base-pair reads could not distinguish some IMGT-functional V segments, including TRBV6-2 and TRBV6-3, those segments were excluded. Compared with equally common non-associated chains, HLA-associated TCR beta chains in a later analysis were more clonally expanded and had lower generation probabilities. The authors suggested that the approach could potentially be extended to other disease states and immunological phenotypes. In vitro tests confirmed that a few of the cytomegalovirus-associated TCR beta chains recognize cytomegalovirus antigens. In this cohort, only TCR beta chains were sequenced, and detectable features were limited by the absence of alpha or paired-chain data. A later genetic analysis associated a missense DCLRE1C variant with V-gene and J-gene trimming of TCR beta chains, and an independent cohort replicated the association. Linkage disequilibrium might explain the correlated functional status among segregating V segments, but an unknown experimental factor could not be ruled out. Presence/absence analyses assumed roughly uniform sequencing depth across donors, an assumption that may not hold. A later analysis found that TCR association rates varied across HLA loci, with DRB1 alleles showing the most associated TCRs and HLA-C alleles the fewest. Broadly in line with IMGT annotations, most TCR beta V segments showed up in productive rearrangements about 87% or about 30% of the time in an earlier analysis of approximately 640 of the donors. A further reported finding was that TCR beta sequences accurately predicted the HLA-A and HLA-B alleles for most subjects in the first cohort. Cytomegalovirus status was reported to be diagnosed by the classifier with high specificity and sensitivity in both the original and validation cohorts. The study gave a list of under 200 TCR beta chains associated with cytomegalovirus. Strong co-occurrence of HLA alleles, especially DR and DQ, made assigning TCR associations to individual alleles difficult. Compared with the roughly 700-donor mean, donors in an Asian-associated ancestry cluster had fewer N-insertions in productive TCRs, according to a later genetic analysis. In a later analysis, several top co-occurrence clusters were reported to appear linked to parvovirus B19, influenza, CMV and Epstein-Barr virus.

The cohort comprised 710 or so healthy bone marrow donors. Cohort members were all nominally healthy when sampled, although unrecorded immune exposures were likely present. The donor tested CMV seronegative, placing the donor among the approximately 360 seronegative members of the cohort. Every donor gave a peripheral blood sample, and the peripheral blood mononuclear cells from that sample were used for TCR beta sequencing. The Qiagen DNeasy Blood Extraction Kit was used to extract genomic DNA from the blood cell samples. The CDR3 covers 15 residues, taking in both the cysteine and the valine. The retained sequence is limited to the CDR3, 45 bases, with the frame set at the first base. Here V drops 3 bases and J drops 8 bases, and the junction holds 10 bases not matched to any gene. According to the germline V gene, CDR1 reads SGHVS and CDR2 reads FQNEAQ. As regards this clone: Its antigen remains undetermined. Base qualities are not at hand, and no much larger clone is one base apart.

Preparation of the library involved the immunoSEQ multiplex PCR assay. The multiplex PCR relied on a mix of 60 forward primers for TCR Vbeta segments and 13 reverse primers for TCR Jbeta segments. A multiplex PCR assay on genomic DNA amplified the CDR3 region of rearranged TCR beta genes. Amplified TCR beta libraries were sequenced as 87-base-pair reads on the Illumina HiSeq System. In the paper's pipeline: In a later analysis, approximately 74 million unique TCR beta chains were counted across the approximately 640 repertoires, and roughly 9.9 million of these chains were shared by at least two donors. To remove PCR and sequencing errors, raw reads were error-corrected and collapsed into unique sequences using a nearest-neighbor algorithm that merged closely related sequences. To assign V, D and J gene segments, CDR3 sequences were aligned to IMGT reference sequences. For a sequence to be retained, a match of at least six nucleotides was required to both a V gene segment and a J gene segment. A rearrangement counted as productive if the CDR3 had no stop codons and remained in frame with V and J, and every other rearrangement counted as non-productive. CDR3 was defined by IMGT convention, running from the second conserved V-encoded cysteine to the conserved J-encoded phenylalanine. The earlier analysis of about 560 of the donors excluded any sequence lacking an unambiguous match to a single V gene segment. In an earlier analysis of 587 of the donors, V segments were called functional above 56.7% productive rearrangements and were called segregating when the between-donor standard deviation exceeded 5%. A statistical classification framework was built to diagnose cytomegalovirus status from the catalog of TCR beta chain sequences. In a later analysis, TCR nucleotide sequences were compared against IMGT/GENE-DB human TR gene sequences so that V and J genes could be assigned. The TCRdist pipeline was used in a later analysis to assign CDR3 sequences and most-parsimonious VDJ recombination scenarios. In a later analysis, every TCR beta chain was defined by the combination of its CDR3 amino acid sequence and its V-gene family, and reads without a unique V-gene family were dropped. In a later analysis, some 600 highly shared, low-generation-probability nucleotide sequences were removed to address suspected cross-contamination and a sequencing artifact. For each public chain, a later analysis derived a clonal expansion index from normalized ranks of inferred template counts within each repertoire. In a later analysis, generation probabilities were computed using a VDJ recombination model fitted to out-of-frame rearrangements, and the results were checked against IGoR. Hypergeometric tests were used in a later analysis to score TCR-TCR, TCR-HLA and TCR-CMV co-occurrence, with a repertoire-size bias correction applied to the TCR pairs. False discovery rates were estimated in a later analysis by permuting HLA or CMV assignments 20 times. A later analysis grouped co-occurring TCRs with DBSCAN, adding TCRdist sequence similarity when clustering within HLA-allele-positive subsets. Repertoires with fewer than 30,000 or more than 120,000 public chains were left out of co-occurrence clustering, as were a handful of repertoires with anomalous nucleotide sharing. TCRdb's version of the immuneACCESS table is confined to in-frame rearrangements and falls short of the full clone set. An unresolved V gene accounts for under half of the shortfall where checked; the remainder is of unknown origin. V and J calls and clone size are those listed in that table; D and trimming were worked out from the DNA. The sample table shows about 200,000 clones, and around 83% are seen once. The ten largest clones represent about 1.8% of the sample.

Sequenced material: PBMCs. The receptor was derived from a young woman in good health and CMV-seronegative. The chain employs TRBV7-8 and TRBJ2-7; TRBD2 fits 10 bases in the junction. The CDR3: CASSLVSASGSQQYV. The base sequence is TGTGCCAGCAGCTTGGTCTCGGCTAGCGGGAGCCAGCAGTACGTC.